The 19 T cell receptor beta chains listed next were all sequenced from one sample in a study of beta chain features in type 1 diabetes. Study conclusions and caveats: Moderate yet significant TCRB CDR3 shortening was seen in Type 1 diabetes patients in all four CD4+ subsets.

Antigen specificity for these receptors is unknown. The authors reverse transcribed all of the isolated RNA, so sequencing captured expressed TCRB transcripts. Sequenced by immunoSEQ multiplex PCR; TCRdb stores in-frame clones only, minus some. The sample yields a few hundred thousand clones, over 8.5% seen once. Sequenced material: central memory CD4+ T cells from blood. The receptors were gathered from a young man with type 1 diabetes.

This clone has only a few counts. The chain is built from TRBV28 and TRBJ2-3; no clear D. CDR1 and CDR2 from the germline V gene are MDHEN and SYDVKM. CDR3 length equals 12 residues. Trimming shortened V by 7 bases and J by 2 bases, and 7 bases separated the two germline ends. The CDR3 loop is CASIWDTDTQYF. The CDR3 DNA reads TGTGCCAGCATTTGGGACACAGATACGCAGTATTTT. The full variable domain, completed using reference TRBV28 and TRBJ2-3, is DVKVTQSSRYLVKRTGEKVFLECVQDMDHENMFWYRQDPGLGLRLIYFSYDVKMKEKGDIPEGYSVSREKKERFSLILESASTNQTSMYLCASIWDTDTQYFGPGTRLTVL.

This clone has just a few counts. The chain employs TRBV28 and TRBJ2-7; D is possibly TRBD1 or TRBD2 (7 bases each). Germline V gene lookup returns CDR1 MDHEN and CDR2 SYDVKM. The ends were cut back, 5 bases at V and 0 bases at J, with 14 bases in the middle. This CDR3 comprises 15 residues. The CDR3 sequence: CASSQGGTVSYEQYF. In DNA form, the CDR3 reads TGTGCCAGCAGTCAGGGGGGGACAGTCTCCTACGAGCAGTACTTC.

A few counts support this clone. The V call is TRBV28, the J call TRBJ2-5; 7 nucleotides align to TRBD2. The V gene end was trimmed by 6 bases and the J gene end by 6 bases; junction bases not matched to a gene: 10. CDR1 MDHEN and CDR2 SYDVKM come from the germline V gene. This CDR3 has 14 residues. The CDR3 nucleotides are TGTGCCAGCAGCCCCCAGAGGCGGGAGAAGACCCAGTACTTC. This translates into CASSPQRREKTQYF.

The V gene is TRBV6-6, the J gene TRBJ1-2; the D is unclear. CDR1 and CDR2 from the germline V gene are MNHNY and SVGAGI (reference sequence). CDR3 size: 14 residues. Trimming removed 6 bases from V and 0 bases from J, with 11 bases in between. In DNA, the CDR3 is TGTGCCAGCAGCAAGACCCTGGCTAACTATGGCTACACCTTC. Residues: CASSKTLANYGYTF.

As regards this clone: Additional DNA sequences in this sample encode the identical CDR3. The V and J genes are TRBV9 and TRBJ2-3; no firm D call. Germline values: CDR1 SGDLS, CDR2 YYNGEE. V was shortened by 0 bases and J by 4 bases, with 0 bases between the two germline ends. The CDR3 length is 11 residues. The CDR3 nucleotides read TGTGCCAGCAGCGTAGCAGATACGCAGTATTTT. Its protein product is CASSVADTQYF.

The rearrangement links TRBV2 to TRBJ1-1, with 11 positions matching TRBD1. The V and J ends lost 6 bases and 4 bases, in that order; junction bases with no gene match: 4. Germline assignment: CDR1 SNHLY and CDR2 FYNNEI. The length of the CDR3 is 14 residues. The chain's CDR3 is CASRGQGVGTEAFF. The CDR3 region has the DNA TGTGCCAGCAGGGGACAGGGGGTTGGCACTGAAGCTTTCTTT.

This clone was seen repeatedly, ten times or more. This rearrangement joins TRBV7-9 to TRBJ1-5; TRBD1 aligns across 7 bases. This CDR3 comprises 15 residues. V trimming: 5 bases; J trimming: 4 bases; junction bases outside the gene matches: 8. Germline V gene sequence: CDR1 SEHNR, CDR2 FQNEAQ (reference sequence). The CDR3 loop reads CASSKAGQANQPQHF. The CDR3 region has the DNA TGTGCCAGCAGCAAAGCAGGACAGGCGAATCAGCCCCAGCATTTT.

The J gene is TRBJ2-5, the V gene TRBV6-6, with D perhaps assigned TRBD1 or TRBD2 (5 bases each). The CDR3 totals 13 residues. V was shortened by 2 bases and J by 5 bases, with 9 bases between the two germline ends. The germline gives CDR1 MNHNY, CDR2 SVGAGI (reference sequence). The CDR3 here is CASSYGDEETQYF. CDR3 DNA sequence: TGTGCCAGCAGTTACGGGGACGAGGAGACCCAGTACTTC.

A few counts support this clone. The chain combines TRBV29-1 with TRBJ1-1; D may be TRBD1 (5 bases). CDR3 size: 13 residues. Looked up from germline, CDR1 is SQVTM and CDR2 is ANQGSEA. V was cut by 2 bases and J by 9 bases, with 16 bases left in between. CDR3 in DNA: TGCAGCGTTGAACAGCAGGAGGGGTCACAAGCTTTCTTT. This gives the protein CSVEQQEGSQAFF.

This clone has just a few counts. DNA for the CDR3: TGTGCCAGCAGCGTAGCGGGAGGGGTAACAGATACGCAGTATTTT. This sequence encodes CASSVAGGVTDTQYF. This chain links TRBV9 with TRBJ2-3, with 8 bases matching TRBD2. Trimming took 0 bases from V and 3 from J; bases not matched to a gene: 3. CDR3 length equals 15 residues. Germline V gives CDR1 SGDLS, CDR2 YYNGEE.

The V and J genes are TRBV18 and TRBJ2-4; possible D gene TRBD2, 5 bases. Trimming pared 4 bases from V and 9 bases from J, leaving 13 bases between. The CDR3 spans 13 residues. Germline V CDR1 and CDR2: KGHSH, LQKENI. CDR3 in DNA: TGTGCCAGCTCACGATCTCGCGAGGGCATTCAGTACTTC. Protein sequence: CASSRSREGIQYF. The variable domain in full, with the rest retrieved from reference TRBV18 and TRBJ2-4, is NAGVMQNPRHLVRRRGQEARLRCSPMKGHSHVYWYRQLPEEGLKFMVYLQKENIIDESGMPKERFSAEFPKEGPSILRIQQVVRGDSAAYFCASSRSREGIQYFGAGTRLSVL.

The chain is built from TRBV5-1 and TRBJ1-1, with a possible D match to TRBD1 (5 bases). V lost 5 bases to trimming and J lost 4 bases, with 15 bases between them. The CDR3 contains 14 residues. Germline loops: CDR1 SGHRS, CDR2 YFSETQ. The CDR3 spells CASRTREFGTEAFF. DNA of the CDR3: TGCGCCAGCAGGACCAGGGAGTTCGGCACTGAAGCTTTCTTT.

This sequence joins TRBV28 and TRBJ2-1, with unresolved D. In germline, CDR1 is MDHEN, CDR2 SYDVKM. V lost 4 bases and J 9 bases, leaving 16 bases between the germline ends. The CDR3 spans 14 residues. CDR3 sequence reads: CASSSPSGLGEQFF. In DNA form, the CDR3 reads TGTGCCAGCAGTTCCCCGTCAGGTCTTGGTGAGCAGTTCTTC. Looking up the rest from reference TRBV28 and TRBJ2-1 gives the full variable domain: DVKVTQSSRYLVKRTGEKVFLECVQDMDHENMFWYRQDPGLGLRLIYFSYDVKMKEKGDIPEGYSVSREKKERFSLILESASTNQTSMYLCASSSPSGLGEQFFGPGTRLTVL.

The J gene is TRBJ2-5, the V gene TRBV2; possibly TRBD2 for D (5 bases). The CDR3 length is 15 residues. V was shortened by 2 bases and J by 10 bases, with 20 bases between the two germline ends. The germline CDR1 and CDR2 sequences are SNHLY and FYNNEI. CDR3 nucleotide sequence: TGTGCCAGCAGTGAAATACGGGGAGAGGGAGCTTACCAGTACTTC. This sequence encodes CASSEIRGEGAYQYF.

Many counts were recorded for this clone. The chain employs TRBV19 and TRBJ1-5; a possible D gene is TRBD1 (5 bases). This CDR3 is 15 amino acids long. The germline V and J ends were trimmed by 10 bases and 3 bases, with 19 bases remaining between them. Per germline, CDR1 LNHDA and CDR2 SQIVND (reference sequence). This CDR3 is CATILAVGANQPQHF. As DNA, the CDR3 is TGTGCCACCATCCTCGCGGTAGGGGCCAATCAGCCCCAGCATTTT.

This clone has a handful of counts. The chain uses TRBV28 and TRBJ2-7, with D possibly being TRBD1 (5 bases). The CDR3 contains 15 residues. The germline V gene has CDR1 MDHEN and CDR2 SYDVKM. Deletions cut 4 bases from V and 3 bases from J, with 16 bases between. The CDR3 reads CASSSQGLAHYEQYF. DNA for the CDR3: TGTGCCAGCAGTTCGCAGGGCCTCGCCCACTACGAGCAGTACTTC.

This chain joins TRBV11-2 and TRBJ2-5; D might be TRBD2 (5 bases). The CDR3 runs 13 residues. Germline CDR1 is SGHAT and CDR2 is FQNNGV. V was clipped by 6 bases and J by 4 bases, with 12 bases between them. The CDR3 DNA sequence: TGTGCCAGCAGTAGGAGTCGGGGAGAGACCCAGTACTTC. Amino acid sequence: CASSRSRGETQYF.

This clone was recorded a few times. The chain combines TRBV5-1 with TRBJ1-1; D is uncertain. Between the trimmed V and J ends, which lost 2 bases and 5 bases, there was a span of 10 bases. CDR1 is SGHRS, CDR2 YFSETQ, per germline. The CDR3 extends over 13 amino acids. The CDR3 here is CASSFGEGTEAFF. The CDR3 DNA follows: TGCGCCAGCAGCTTCGGGGAGGGAACTGAAGCTTTCTTT.

V usage is TRBV13 and J usage is TRBJ2-7; 7 bases map to TRBD2. The J segment lost 4 bases and the V segment lost 5 bases, leaving 11 bases of the junction unmatched. Germline V gene lookup returns CDR1 PRHDT and CDR2 FYEKMQ (reference sequence). The CDR3 has 15 amino acids. The CDR3 loop reads CASSPPGGSLYEQYF. The CDR3 region has the DNA TGTGCCAGCAGCCCCCCGGGCGGGAGTTTGTACGAGCAGTACTTC. Using reference TRBV13 and TRBJ2-7 for the parts outside the CDR3, the full variable domain is AAGVIQSPRHLIKEKRETATLKCYPIPRHDTVYWYQQGPGQDPQFLISFYEKMQSDKGSIPDRFSAQQFSDYHSELNMSSLELGDSALYFCASSPPGGSLYEQYFGPGTRLTVT.